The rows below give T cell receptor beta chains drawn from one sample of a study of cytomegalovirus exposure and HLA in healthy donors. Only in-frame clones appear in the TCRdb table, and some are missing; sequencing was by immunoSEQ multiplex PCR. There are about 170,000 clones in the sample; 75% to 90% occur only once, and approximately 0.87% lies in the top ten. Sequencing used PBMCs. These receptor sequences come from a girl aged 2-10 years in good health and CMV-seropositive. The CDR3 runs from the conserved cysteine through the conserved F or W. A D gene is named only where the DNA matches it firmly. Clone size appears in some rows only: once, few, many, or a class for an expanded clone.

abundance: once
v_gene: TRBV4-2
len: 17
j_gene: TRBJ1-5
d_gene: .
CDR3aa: CASSPAQSGSYNQPQHF
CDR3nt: TGTGCCAGCAGCCCAGCCCAAAGCGGCAGCTACAATCAGCCCCAGCATTTT

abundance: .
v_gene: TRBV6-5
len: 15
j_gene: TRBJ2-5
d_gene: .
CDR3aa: CASSYSSLYQETQYF
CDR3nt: TGTGCCAGCAGTTACTCGAGTCTGTATCAAGAGACCCAGTACTTC

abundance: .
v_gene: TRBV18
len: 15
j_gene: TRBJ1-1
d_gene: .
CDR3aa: CASSPSRGDGTEAFF
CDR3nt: TGTGCCAGCTCACCAAGTCGGGGTGACGGCACTGAAGCTTTCTTT

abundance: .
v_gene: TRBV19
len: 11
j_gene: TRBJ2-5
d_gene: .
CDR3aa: CASDNGETQYF
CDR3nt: TGTGCCAGTGATAACGGAGAGACCCAGTACTTC

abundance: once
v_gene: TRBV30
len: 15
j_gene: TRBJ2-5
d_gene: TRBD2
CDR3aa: CAWTYRTSGGETQYF
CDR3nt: TGTGCCTGGACCTATAGGACTAGCGGGGGGGAGACCCAGTACTTC

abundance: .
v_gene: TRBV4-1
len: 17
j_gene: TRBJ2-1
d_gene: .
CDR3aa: CASSQAVAGTHLNEQFF
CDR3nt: TGCGCCAGCAGCCAAGCCGTCGCGGGGACCCACCTCAATGAGCAGTTCTTC

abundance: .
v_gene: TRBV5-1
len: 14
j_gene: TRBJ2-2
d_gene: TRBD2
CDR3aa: CASSPTSANGELFF
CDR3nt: TGCGCCAGCAGCCCAACTAGCGCCAACGGGGAGCTGTTTTTT

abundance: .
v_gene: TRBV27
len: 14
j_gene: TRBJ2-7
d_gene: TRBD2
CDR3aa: CASSPTSGIYEQYF
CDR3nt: TGTGCCAGCAGCCCGACTAGCGGGATCTACGAGCAGTACTTC

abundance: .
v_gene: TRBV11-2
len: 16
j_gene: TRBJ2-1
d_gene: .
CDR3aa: CASSARSSAPEQGQFF
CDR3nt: TGTGCCAGCAGCGCACGATCTAGCGCCCCAGAGCAGGGGCAGTTCTTC

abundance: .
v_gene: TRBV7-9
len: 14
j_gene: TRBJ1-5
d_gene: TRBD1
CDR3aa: CASSFGQGAQPQHF
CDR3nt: TGTGCCAGCAGCTTCGGCCAGGGGGCACAGCCCCAGCATTTT

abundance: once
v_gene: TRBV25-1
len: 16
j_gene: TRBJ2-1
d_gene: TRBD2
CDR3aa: CASSPRGVAGADEQFF
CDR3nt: TGTGCCAGCAGTCCCCGTGGGGTAGCGGGAGCTGATGAGCAGTTCTTC

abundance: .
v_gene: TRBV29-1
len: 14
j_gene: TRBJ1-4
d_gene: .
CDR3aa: CSVEDSVSGEKLFF
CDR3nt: TGCAGCGTTGAAGATAGCGTCTCGGGAGAAAAACTGTTTTTT

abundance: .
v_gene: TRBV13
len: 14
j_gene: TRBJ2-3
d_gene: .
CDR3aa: CASSFRGGSDTQYF
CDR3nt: TGTGCCAGCAGCTTTAGAGGAGGGTCAGATACGCAGTATTTT

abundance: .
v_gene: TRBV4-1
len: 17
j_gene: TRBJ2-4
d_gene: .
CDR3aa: CASSHLGGGLAKNIQYF
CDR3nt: TGCGCCAGCAGCCATCTAGGAGGCGGGTTAGCCAAAAACATTCAGTACTTC

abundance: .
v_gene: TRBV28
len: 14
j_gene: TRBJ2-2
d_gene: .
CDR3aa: CASSSRSHTGELFF
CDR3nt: TGTGCCAGCAGTTCCAGGTCGCACACCGGGGAGCTGTTTTTT

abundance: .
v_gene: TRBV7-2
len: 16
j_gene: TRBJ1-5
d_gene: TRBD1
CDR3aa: CASSPTDRGHNQPQHF
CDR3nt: TGTGCCAGCAGCCCCACCGACAGGGGTCACAATCAGCCCCAGCATTTT

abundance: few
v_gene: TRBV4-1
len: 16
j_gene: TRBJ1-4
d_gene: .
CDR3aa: CASSQAGDTHNEKLFF
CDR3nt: TGCGCCAGCAGCCAAGCAGGGGACACCCATAATGAAAAACTGTTTTTT

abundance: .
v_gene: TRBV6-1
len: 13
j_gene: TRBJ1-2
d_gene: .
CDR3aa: CASSEAVRYGYTF
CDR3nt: TGTGCCAGCAGTGAAGCGGTTCGGTATGGCTACACCTTC

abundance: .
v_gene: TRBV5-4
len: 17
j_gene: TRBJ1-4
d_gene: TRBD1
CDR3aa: CASSDYPGTGRGEKLFF
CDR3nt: TGTGCCAGCAGCGACTACCCCGGGACAGGGCGAGGAGAAAAACTGTTTTTT

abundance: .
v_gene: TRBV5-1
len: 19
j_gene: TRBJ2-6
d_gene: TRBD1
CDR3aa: CASSLTSGTGDSGANVLTF
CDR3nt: TGCGCCAGCAGCTTAACTTCCGGGACAGGGGACTCTGGGGCCAACGTCCTGACTTTC

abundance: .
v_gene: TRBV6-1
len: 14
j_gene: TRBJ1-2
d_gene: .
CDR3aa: CASHRVQVLNGYTF
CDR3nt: TGTGCCAGCCATAGAGTACAGGTCTTAAATGGCTACACCTTC

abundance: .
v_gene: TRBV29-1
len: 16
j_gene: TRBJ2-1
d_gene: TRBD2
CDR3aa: CSVEDRLAGVGNEQFF
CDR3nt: TGCAGCGTTGAAGATCGACTAGCGGGAGTAGGCAATGAGCAGTTCTTC

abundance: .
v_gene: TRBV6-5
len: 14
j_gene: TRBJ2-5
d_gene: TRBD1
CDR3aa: CASTRQGLFGTQYF
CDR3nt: TGTGCCAGCACCCGACAGGGGCTCTTTGGGACCCAGTACTTC

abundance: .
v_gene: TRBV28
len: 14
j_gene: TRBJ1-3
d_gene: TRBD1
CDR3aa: CASTSTGGGDTIYF
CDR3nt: TGTGCCAGCACCTCAACAGGGGGCGGCGACACCATATATTTT

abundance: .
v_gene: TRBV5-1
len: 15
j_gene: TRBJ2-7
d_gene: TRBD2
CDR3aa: CASSLTLARSYEQYF
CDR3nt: TGCGCCAGCAGCTTGACACTAGCGCGGTCCTACGAGCAGTACTTC

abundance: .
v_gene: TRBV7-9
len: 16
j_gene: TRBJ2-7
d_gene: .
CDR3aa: CASSLGGTIRSYEQYF
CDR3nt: TGTGCCAGCAGCTTGGGGGGTACCATTCGCTCCTACGAGCAGTACTTC

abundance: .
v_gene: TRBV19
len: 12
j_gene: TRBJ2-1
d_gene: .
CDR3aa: CAVRSSYNEQFF
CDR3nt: TGTGCTGTGCGGAGCTCCTACAATGAGCAGTTCTTC

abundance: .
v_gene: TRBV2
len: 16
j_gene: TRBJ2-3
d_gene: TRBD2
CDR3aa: CAREGASGRGTDTQYF
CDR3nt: TGTGCCCGAGAGGGGGCTAGCGGGAGAGGCACAGATACGCAGTATTTT

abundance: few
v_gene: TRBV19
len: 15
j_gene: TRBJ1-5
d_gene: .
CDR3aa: CASSTGKNSNQPQHF
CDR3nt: TGTGCCAGCTCCACAGGGAAAAATAGCAATCAGCCCCAGCATTTT

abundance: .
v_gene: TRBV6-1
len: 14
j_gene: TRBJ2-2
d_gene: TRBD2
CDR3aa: CAGRLAGNTGELFF
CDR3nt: TGTGCCGGTCGACTAGCGGGGAACACCGGGGAGCTGTTTTTT

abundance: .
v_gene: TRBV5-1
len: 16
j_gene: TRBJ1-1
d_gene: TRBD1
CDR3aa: CASSLANRGQRTEAFF
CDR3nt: TGCGCCAGCAGCTTGGCCAACAGGGGGCAACGGACTGAAGCTTTCTTT

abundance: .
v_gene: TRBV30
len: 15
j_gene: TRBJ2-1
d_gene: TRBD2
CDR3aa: CAWRALAGSYNEQFF
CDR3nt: TGTGCCTGGAGGGCGCTAGCGGGCTCCTACAATGAGCAGTTCTTC

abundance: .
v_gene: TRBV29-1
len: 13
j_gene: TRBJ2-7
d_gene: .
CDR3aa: CSVLNGQSYEQYF
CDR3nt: TGCAGCGTTCTAAACGGACAGTCCTACGAGCAGTACTTC

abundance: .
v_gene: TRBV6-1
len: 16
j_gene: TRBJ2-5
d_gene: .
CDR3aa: CASSAQAKAFQETQYF
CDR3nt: TGTGCCAGCAGTGCCCAGGCGAAGGCCTTCCAAGAGACCCAGTACTTC

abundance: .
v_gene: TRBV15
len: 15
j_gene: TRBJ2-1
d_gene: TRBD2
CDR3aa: CATSGTSGRIYEQFF
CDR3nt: TGTGCCACCAGCGGTACTAGCGGGAGGATCTACGAGCAGTTCTTC

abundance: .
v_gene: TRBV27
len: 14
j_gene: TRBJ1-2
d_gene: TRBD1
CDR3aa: CASSFEGTGGGYTF
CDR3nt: TGTGCCAGCAGTTTCGAGGGGACAGGTGGTGGCTACACCTTC

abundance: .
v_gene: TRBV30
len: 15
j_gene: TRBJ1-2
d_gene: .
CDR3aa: CAWSAAQGGRYGYTF
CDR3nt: TGTGCCTGGAGTGCGGCTCAGGGAGGGAGATATGGCTACACCTTC

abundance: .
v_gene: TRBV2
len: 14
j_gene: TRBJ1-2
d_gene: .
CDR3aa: CASSVTPRPYGYTF
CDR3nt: TGTGCCAGCAGTGTGACACCGCGACCTTATGGCTACACCTTC

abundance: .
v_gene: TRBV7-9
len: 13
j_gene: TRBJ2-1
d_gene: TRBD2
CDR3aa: CASSLLAGYEQFF
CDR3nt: TGTGCCAGCAGCTTACTAGCGGGTTATGAGCAGTTCTTC

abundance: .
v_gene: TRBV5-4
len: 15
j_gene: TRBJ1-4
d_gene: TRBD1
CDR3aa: CASSSAGGGREKLFF
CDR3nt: TGTGCCAGCAGCTCCGCAGGGGGCGGACGTGAAAAACTGTTTTTT

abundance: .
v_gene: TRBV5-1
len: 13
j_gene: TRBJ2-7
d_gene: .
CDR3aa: CASSLESGYEQYF
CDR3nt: TGCGCCAGCAGCTTGGAAAGCGGCTACGAGCAGTACTTC

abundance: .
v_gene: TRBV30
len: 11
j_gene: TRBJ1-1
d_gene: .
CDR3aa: CASRENTEAFF
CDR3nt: TGTGCCTCCCGGGAGAACACTGAAGCTTTCTTT

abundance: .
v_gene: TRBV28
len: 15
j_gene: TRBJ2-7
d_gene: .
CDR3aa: CASSPEGVGTYEQYF
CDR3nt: TGTGCCAGCAGTCCCGAGGGAGTTGGGACCTACGAGCAGTACTTC

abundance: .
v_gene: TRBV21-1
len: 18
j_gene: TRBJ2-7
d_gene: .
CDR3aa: CASSKDRQGAGSSYEQYF
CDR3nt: TGTGCCAGCAGCAAAGACCGACAGGGGGCAGGAAGCTCCTACGAGCAGTACTTC

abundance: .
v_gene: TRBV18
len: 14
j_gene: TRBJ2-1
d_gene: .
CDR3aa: CASSPFGAANEQFF
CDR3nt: TGTGCCAGCTCACCCTTCGGAGCGGCCAATGAGCAGTTCTTC

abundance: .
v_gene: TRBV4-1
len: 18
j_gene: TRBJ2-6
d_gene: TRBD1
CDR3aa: CASSLRTGAISGANVLTF
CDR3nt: TGCGCCAGCAGCCTTCGGACAGGGGCCATCTCTGGGGCCAACGTCCTGACTTTC

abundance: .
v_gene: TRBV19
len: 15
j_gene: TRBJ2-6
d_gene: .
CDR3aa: CASSIGSSGANVLTF
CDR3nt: TGTGCCAGTAGTATAGGCAGCTCTGGGGCCAACGTCCTGACTTTC

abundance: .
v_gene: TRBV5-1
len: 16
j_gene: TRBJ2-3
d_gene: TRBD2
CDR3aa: CASSLGASGRADTQYF
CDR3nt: TGCGCCAGCAGCTTGGGGGCTAGCGGGCGGGCAGATACGCAGTATTTT

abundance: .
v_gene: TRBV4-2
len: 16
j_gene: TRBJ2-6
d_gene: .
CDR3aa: CASSQDPRSGANVLTF
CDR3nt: TGTGCCAGCAGCCAAGATCCCCGCTCTGGGGCCAACGTCCTGACTTTC

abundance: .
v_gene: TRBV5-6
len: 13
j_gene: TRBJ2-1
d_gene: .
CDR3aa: CASSSVSYNEQFF
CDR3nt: TGTGCCAGCAGCTCGGTCTCTTACAATGAGCAGTTCTTC

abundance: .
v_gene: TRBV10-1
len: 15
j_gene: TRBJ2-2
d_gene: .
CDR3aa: CASSSDWPGTGELFF
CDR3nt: TGCGCCAGCAGTTCAGACTGGCCGGGAACCGGGGAGCTGTTTTTT

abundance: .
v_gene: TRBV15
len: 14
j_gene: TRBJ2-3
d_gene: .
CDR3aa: CATSIFEGTDTQYF
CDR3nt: TGTGCCACCAGCATTTTCGAGGGTACAGATACGCAGTATTTT

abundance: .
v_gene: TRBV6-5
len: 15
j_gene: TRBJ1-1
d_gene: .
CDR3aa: CASSYPRGGGGQAFF
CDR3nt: TGTGCCAGCAGTTACCCCAGAGGGGGGGGTGGGCAAGCTTTCTTT

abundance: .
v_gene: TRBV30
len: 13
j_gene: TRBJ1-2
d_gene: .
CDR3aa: CAWSSRAPGGYTF
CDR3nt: TGTGCCTGGAGTTCCCGGGCCCCGGGAGGCTACACCTTC

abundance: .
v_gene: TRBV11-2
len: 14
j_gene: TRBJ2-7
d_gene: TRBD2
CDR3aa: CASSINRDYHEQYF
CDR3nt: TGTGCCAGCAGCATCAACCGGGACTACCACGAGCAGTACTTC

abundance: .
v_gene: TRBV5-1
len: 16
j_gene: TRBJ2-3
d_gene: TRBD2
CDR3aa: CASSLGLAGVKDTQYF
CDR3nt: TGCGCCAGCAGCTTGGGCCTAGCGGGAGTAAAAGATACGCAGTATTTT

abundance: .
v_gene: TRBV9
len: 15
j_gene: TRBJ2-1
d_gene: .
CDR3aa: CASSGRPIVDNEQFF
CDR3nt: TGTGCCAGCAGCGGGAGACCGATAGTAGACAATGAGCAGTTCTTC

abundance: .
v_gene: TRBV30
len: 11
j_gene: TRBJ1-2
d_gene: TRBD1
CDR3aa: CAWGDSYGYTF
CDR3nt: TGTGCCTGGGGGGACAGCTATGGCTACACCTTC